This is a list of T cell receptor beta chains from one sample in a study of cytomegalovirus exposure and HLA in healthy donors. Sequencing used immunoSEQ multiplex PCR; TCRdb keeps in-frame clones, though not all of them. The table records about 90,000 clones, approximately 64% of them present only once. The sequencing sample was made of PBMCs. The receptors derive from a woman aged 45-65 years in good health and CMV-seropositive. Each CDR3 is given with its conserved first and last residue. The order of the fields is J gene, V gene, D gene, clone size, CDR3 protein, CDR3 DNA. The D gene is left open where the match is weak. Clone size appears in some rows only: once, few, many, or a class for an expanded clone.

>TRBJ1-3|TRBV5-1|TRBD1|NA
CASSIDGTGGALGNTIYF
TGCGCCAGCAGCATAGACGGGACAGGGGGCGCTTTGGGAAACACCATATATTTT
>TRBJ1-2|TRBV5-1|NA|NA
CASSLEWGDGYTF
TGCGCCAGCAGCTTGGAGTGGGGGGATGGCTACACCTTC
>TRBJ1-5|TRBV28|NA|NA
CASSFLQNQPQHF
TGTGCCAGCAGTTTCCTACAGAATCAGCCCCAGCATTTT
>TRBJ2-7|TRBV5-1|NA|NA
CASSLQDTYEQYF
TGCGCCAGCAGTCTACAGGATACCTACGAGCAGTACTTC
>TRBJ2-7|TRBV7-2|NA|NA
CASRLSGSSYEQYF
TGTGCCAGCAGGCTATCGGGATCCTCCTACGAGCAGTACTTC
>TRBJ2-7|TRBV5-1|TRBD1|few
CASSINNNRGEQYF
TGCGCCAGCAGCATAAACAATAACAGGGGCGAGCAGTACTTC
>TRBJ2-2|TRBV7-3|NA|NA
CASSLRQGTGELFF
TGTGCCAGCAGCTTAAGGCAGGGTACCGGGGAGCTGTTTTTT
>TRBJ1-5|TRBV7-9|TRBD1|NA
CASSLGTGVSDDQPQHF
TGTGCCAGCAGCTTGGGGACAGGGGTTTCTGATGATCAGCCCCAGCATTTT
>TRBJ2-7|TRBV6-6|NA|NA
CASSYSKQGTYEQYF
TGTGCCAGCAGTTACTCGAAGCAGGGGACCTACGAGCAGTACTTC
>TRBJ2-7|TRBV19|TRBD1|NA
CASSIGDSHVYEQYF
TGTGCCAGTAGTATCGGGGACAGCCACGTCTACGAGCAGTACTTC
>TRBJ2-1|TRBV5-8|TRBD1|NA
CASSGQGLGRDEQFF
TGTGCCAGCAGCGGACAGGGGTTAGGGCGCGATGAGCAGTTCTTC
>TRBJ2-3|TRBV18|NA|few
CASSPLRENTQYF
TGTGCCAGCTCACCACTGAGGGAAAATACGCAGTATTTT
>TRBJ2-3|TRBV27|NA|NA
CASSLSASTDTQYF
TGTGCCAGCAGTTTATCAGCTAGCACAGATACGCAGTATTTT
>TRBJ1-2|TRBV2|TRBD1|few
CASRGTGNYGYTF
TGTGCCAGCAGGGGGACAGGGAACTATGGCTACACCTTC
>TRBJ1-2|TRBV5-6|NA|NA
CASSHESAGPSLNYGYTF
TGTGCCAGCAGCCATGAGAGTGCAGGGCCTTCTCTTAACTATGGCTACACCTTC
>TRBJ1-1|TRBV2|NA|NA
CASRQGLAEAFF
TGTGCCAGCCGGCAGGGATTGGCTGAAGCTTTCTTT
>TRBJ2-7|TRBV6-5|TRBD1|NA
CASSSFSTGDYEQYF
TGTGCCAGCAGTTCCTTCTCGACAGGGGACTACGAGCAGTACTTC
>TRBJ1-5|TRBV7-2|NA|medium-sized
CASSLRTGTLDQPQHF
TGTGCCAGCAGCTTACGAACCGGGACATTGGATCAGCCCCAGCATTTT
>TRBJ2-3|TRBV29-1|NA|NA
CSVPWGGNTDTQYF
TGCAGCGTCCCATGGGGGGGCAACACAGATACGCAGTATTTT
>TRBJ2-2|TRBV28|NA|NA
CASKGRGTGELFF
TGTGCCAGCAAAGGAAGGGGAACCGGGGAGCTGTTTTTT
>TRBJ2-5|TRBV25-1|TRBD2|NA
CASSGIAGGMETQYF
TGTGCCAGCAGTGGGATAGCGGGGGGCATGGAGACCCAGTACTTC
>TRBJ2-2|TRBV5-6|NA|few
CASSFYREGTGELFF
TGTGCCAGCAGCTTCTACAGGGAAGGCACCGGGGAGCTGTTTTTT
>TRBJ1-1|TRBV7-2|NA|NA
CASSLDRAGRTEAFF
TGTGCCAGCAGCTTAGACAGGGCCGGGCGCACTGAAGCTTTCTTT
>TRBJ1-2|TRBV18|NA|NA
CASSPNSPLGYTF
TGTGCCAGCTCACCAAACAGTCCCCTTGGCTACACCTTC
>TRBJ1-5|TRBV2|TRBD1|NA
CASSGQGVGPQHF
TGTGCCAGCAGTGGACAGGGGGTTGGGCCCCAGCATTTT
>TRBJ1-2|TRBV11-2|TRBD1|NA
CASSFTGGTGFGYTF
TGTGCCAGCAGCTTCACGGGGGGGACAGGGTTTGGCTACACCTTC
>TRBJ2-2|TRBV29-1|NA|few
CSVGEQGHGELFF
TGCAGCGTTGGCGAACAGGGTCACGGGGAGCTGTTTTTT
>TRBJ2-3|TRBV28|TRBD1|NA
CASRRPGQGTDTQYF
TGTGCCAGCAGGCGGCCGGGACAGGGCACAGATACGCAGTATTTT
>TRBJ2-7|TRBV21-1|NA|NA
CASSTPWGIRGNWYEQYF
TGTGCCAGCAGCACGCCCTGGGGGATAAGGGGGAACTGGTACGAGCAGTACTTC
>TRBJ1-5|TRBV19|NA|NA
CASLGRGQPQHF
TGTGCCAGTCTAGGGAGAGGTCAGCCCCAGCATTTT
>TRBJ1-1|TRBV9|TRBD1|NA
CASSVWTGGDTEAFF
TGTGCCAGCAGCGTATGGACAGGGGGGGACACTGAAGCTTTCTTT
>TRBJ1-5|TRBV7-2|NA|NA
CASSLVSDSNQPQHF
TGTGCCAGCAGCTTAGTGTCAGATAGCAATCAGCCCCAGCATTTT
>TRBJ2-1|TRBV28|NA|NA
CASGGLYNEQFF
TGTGCCAGCGGGGGCCTCTACAATGAGCAGTTCTTC